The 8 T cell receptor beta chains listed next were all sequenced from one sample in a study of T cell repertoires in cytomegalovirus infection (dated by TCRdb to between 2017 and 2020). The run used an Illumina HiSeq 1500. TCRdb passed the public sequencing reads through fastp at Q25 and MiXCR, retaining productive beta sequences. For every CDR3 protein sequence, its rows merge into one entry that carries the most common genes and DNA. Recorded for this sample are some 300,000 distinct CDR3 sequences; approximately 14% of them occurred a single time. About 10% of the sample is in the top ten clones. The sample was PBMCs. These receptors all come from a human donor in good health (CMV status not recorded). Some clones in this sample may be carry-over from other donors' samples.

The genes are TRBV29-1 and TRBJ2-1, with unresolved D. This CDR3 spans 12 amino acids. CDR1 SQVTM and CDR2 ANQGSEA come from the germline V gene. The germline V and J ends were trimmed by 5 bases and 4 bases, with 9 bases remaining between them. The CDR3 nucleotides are TGCAGCGTTCGGACGGCTTACAATGAGCAGTTCTTC. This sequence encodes CSVRTAYNEQFF.

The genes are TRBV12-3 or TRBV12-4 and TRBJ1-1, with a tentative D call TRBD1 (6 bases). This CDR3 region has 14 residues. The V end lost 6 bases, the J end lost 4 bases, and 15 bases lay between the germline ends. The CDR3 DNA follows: TGTGCCAGCAGATACGTGACAGGAGGCACTGAAGCTTTCTTT. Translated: CASRYVTGGTEAFF.

CDR3 in DNA: TGTGCCAGCAGTTACTCCGGACAGGGCCAAACTCGGAAGGGTTCACCCCTCCACTTT. It is translated as CASSYSGQGQTRKGSPLHF. The rearrangement uses TRBV6-6 and TRBJ1-6; 8 nucleotides agree with TRBD1. CDR1 MNHNY and CDR2 SVGAGI come from the germline V gene (reference sequence). This CDR3 contains 19 residues. With 0 bases clipped from V and 9 bases from J, the junction kept 16 bases outside the gene matches.

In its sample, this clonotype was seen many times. CDR3 coding DNA: TGTGCCAGCAGCTCAACCCTAACCGGGACTACAAACATTCAGTACTTC. It codes for CASSSTLTGTTNIQYF. The gene calls are TRBV7-2 and TRBJ2-4, with 7 bases lining up with TRBD2. The CDR3 runs 16 residues. Germline V gene sequence: CDR1 SGHTA, CDR2 FQGNSA. Unmatched junction bases numbered 12, after V lost 4 bases and J lost 6 bases.

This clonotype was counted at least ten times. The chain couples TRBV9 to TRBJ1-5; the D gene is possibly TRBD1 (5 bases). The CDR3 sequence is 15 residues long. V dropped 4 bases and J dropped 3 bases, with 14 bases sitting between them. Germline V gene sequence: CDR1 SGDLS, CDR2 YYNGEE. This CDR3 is CASSPRGSANQPQHF. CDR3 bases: TGTGCCAGCAGCCCCCGGGGCAGCGCCAATCAGCCCCAGCATTTT.

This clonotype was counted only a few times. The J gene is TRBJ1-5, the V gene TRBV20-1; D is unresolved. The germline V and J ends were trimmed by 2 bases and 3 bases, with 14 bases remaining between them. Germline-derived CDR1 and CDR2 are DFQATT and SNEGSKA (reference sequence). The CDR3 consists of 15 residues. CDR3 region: CSARTPGLLNQPQHF. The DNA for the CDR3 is TGCAGTGCTAGAACCCCCGGACTACTCAATCAGCCCCAGCATTTT.

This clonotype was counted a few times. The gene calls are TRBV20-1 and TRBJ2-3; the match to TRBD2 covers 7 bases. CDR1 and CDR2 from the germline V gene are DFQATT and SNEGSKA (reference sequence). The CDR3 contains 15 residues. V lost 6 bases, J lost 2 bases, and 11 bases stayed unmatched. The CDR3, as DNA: TGCAGTGCACTGACCAGCGGGGTGGTCACAGATACGCAGTATTTT. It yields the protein CSALTSGVVTDTQYF.

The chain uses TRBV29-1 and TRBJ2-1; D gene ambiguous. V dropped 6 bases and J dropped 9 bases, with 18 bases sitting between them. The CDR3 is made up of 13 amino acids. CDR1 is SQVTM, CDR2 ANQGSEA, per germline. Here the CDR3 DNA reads TGCAGCGTCCGGGTCCAGATAGGCAGTGAGCAGTTCTTC. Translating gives CSVRVQIGSEQFF.